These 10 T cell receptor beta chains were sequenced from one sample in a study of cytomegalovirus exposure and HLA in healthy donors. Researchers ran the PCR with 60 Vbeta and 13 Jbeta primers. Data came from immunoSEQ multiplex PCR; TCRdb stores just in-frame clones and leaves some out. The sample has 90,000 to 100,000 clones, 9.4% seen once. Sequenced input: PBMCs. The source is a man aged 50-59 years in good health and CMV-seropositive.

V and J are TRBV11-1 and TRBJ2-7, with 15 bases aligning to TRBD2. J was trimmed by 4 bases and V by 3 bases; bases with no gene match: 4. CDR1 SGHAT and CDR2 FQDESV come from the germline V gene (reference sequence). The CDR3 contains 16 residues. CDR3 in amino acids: CASSLGLAGGRYEQYF. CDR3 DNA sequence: TGTGCCAGCAGCTTGGGACTAGCGGGAGGAAGGTACGAGCAGTACTTC.

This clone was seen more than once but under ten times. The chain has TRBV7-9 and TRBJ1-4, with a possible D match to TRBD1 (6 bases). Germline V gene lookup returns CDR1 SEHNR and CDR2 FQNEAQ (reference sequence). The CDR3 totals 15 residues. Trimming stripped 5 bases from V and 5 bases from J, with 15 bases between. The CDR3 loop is CASSKSGTPNEKLFF. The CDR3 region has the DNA TGTGCCAGCAGCAAAAGCGGGACACCGAATGAAAAACTGTTTTTT.

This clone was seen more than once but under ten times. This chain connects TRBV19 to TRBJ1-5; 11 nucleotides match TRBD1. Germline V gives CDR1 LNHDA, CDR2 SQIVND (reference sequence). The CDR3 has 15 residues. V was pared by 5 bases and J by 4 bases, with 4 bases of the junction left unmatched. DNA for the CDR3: TGTGCCAGTAGTTACGGGACAGGGGGAAATCAGCCCCAGCATTTT. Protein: CASSYGTGGNQPQHF.

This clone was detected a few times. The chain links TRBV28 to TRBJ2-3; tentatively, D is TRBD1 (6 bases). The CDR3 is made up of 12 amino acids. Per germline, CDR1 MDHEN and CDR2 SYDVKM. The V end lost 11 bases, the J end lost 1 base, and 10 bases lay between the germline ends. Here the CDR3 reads CASGVGTDTQYF. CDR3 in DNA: TGTGCCTCAGGGGTGGGCACAGATACGCAGTATTTT.

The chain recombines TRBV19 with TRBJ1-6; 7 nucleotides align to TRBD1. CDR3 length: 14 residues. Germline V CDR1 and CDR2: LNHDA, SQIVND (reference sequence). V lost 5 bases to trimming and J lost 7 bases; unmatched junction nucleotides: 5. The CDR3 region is CASSWTGGNSPLHF. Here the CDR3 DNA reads TGTGCCAGTAGTTGGACAGGAGGGAATTCACCCCTCCACTTT. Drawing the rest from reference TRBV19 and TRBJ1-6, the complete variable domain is DGGITQSPKYLFRKEGQNVTLSCEQNLNHDAMYWYRQDPGQGLRLIYYSQIVNDFQKGDIAEGYSVSREKKESFPLTVTSAQKNPTAFYLCASSWTGGNSPLHFGNGTRLTVT.

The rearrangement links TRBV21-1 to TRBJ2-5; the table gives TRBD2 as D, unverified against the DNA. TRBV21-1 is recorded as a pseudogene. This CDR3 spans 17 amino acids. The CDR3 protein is CASRPILPGVEAETQYF. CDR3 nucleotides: TGTGCCAGCAGACCAATACTCCCCGGGGTTGAGGCTGAGACCCAGTACTTC.

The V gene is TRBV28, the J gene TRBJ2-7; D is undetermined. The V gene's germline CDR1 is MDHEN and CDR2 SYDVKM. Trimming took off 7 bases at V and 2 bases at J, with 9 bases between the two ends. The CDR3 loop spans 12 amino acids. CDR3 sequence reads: CASMSLTYEQYF. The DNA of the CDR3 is TGTGCCAGCATGAGCTTGACCTACGAGCAGTACTTC.

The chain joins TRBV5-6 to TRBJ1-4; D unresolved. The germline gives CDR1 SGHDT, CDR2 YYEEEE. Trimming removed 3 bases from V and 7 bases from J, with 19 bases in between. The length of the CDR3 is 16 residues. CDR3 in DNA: TGTGCCAGCAGCTCGGATTCAGGAAGGTCTGGTGAAAAACTGTTTTTT. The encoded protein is CASSSDSGRSGEKLFF.

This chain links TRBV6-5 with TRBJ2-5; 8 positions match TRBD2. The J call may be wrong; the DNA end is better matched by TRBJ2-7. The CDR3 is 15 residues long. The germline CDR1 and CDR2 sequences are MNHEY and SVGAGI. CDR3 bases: TGTGCCAGCACCCAGACTAGCGCGAGCTCCTACGAGCAGTACTTC. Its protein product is CASTQTSASSYEQYF.

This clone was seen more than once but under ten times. CDR3 sequence (DNA): TGTGCCAGCAGTCTCACGTCGGGGGACGAGCAGTACTTC. Translating gives CASSLTSGDEQYF. This chain connects TRBV6-6 to TRBJ2-7, with a tentative D call TRBD2 (6 bases). CDR1 and CDR2 from the germline V gene are MNHNY and SVGAGI (reference sequence). The CDR3 runs to 13 residues. Deletions cut 5 bases from V and 5 bases from J, with 13 bases between.